Sequencing of this T cell receptor beta chain was carried out in a study of CXCR3-negative and CXCR3-positive naive CD8 T cells. In the study overall: Per-library TRB read counts averaged about 1.5 +/- 0.3 million, adding up to 120 million to 150 million in total. Points from the study as a whole: Naive cells that were CXCR3-positive had more hydrophobic TRB CDR3s (compared with CXCR3-negative naive cells).

The V gene's germline CDR1 is MDHEN and CDR2 SYDVKM. This CDR3 contains 15 residues. About this clonotype: The target antigen is unknown.

Libraries were UMI-labeled 5' RACE TRB cDNA. TCRdb re-analyzed the 5' RACE reads; it lists each CDR3 protein once, without DNA. The table gives about 150,000 distinct CDR3 sequences; the top ten clones make up 0.45% to 0.6% of it. The TCR sequence derives from a human donor in good health. Some clones in this sample may be carry-over from other donors' samples. The sequenced sample was naive CXCR3+ CD8+ T cells from blood. The subset here: CD45RO-CCR7+CD27+CD95- naive CD8+ T cells expressing CXCR3 (TNR3+). This chain joins TRBV28 and TRBJ1-6; TCRdb reports TRBD1, a call that lacks DNA to check it against. CDR3 loop: CASSPVGQGLSPLHF.